These T cell receptor beta chains were read from a single sample in a study of CD8 T cells in Susac syndrome. One entry per CDR3 protein results from TCRdb running MiXCR on the immunoSEQ multiplex PCR reads. The sample carries over 95,000 distinct CDR3 sequences, approximately 91% recorded once. Sequenced material: CD4+ T cells from PBMCs. The receptors shown here come from a human donor in good health. CDR3s include the opening cysteine and the closing phenylalanine or tryptophan. Each record gives: D gene, V gene, clone size, J gene, CDR3 protein, CDR3 DNA. A D gene is named only where the DNA matches it firmly. Clone size is not always given. Where it is, it says once, few, many or a class for expanded clones.

NA,TRBV11-2,NA,TRBJ2-1,CATEQRGPSSYNEQFF,TGTGCCACCGAGCAAAGAGGTCCGAGCTCCTACAATGAGCAGTTCTTC
TRBD1,TRBV5-1,NA,TRBJ1-5,CASSSGTGEQPQHF,TGCGCCAGCAGCTCCGGGACAGGGGAACAGCCCCAGCATTTT
NA,TRBV28,NA,TRBJ2-7,CASSLGLGTLPREQYF,TGTGCCAGCAGTTTAGGTCTGGGCACATTACCCCGGGAGCAGTACTTC
NA,TRBV25-1,NA,TRBJ2-7,CTSSEDADYEQYF,TGTACCAGCAGTGAGGACGCTGACTACGAGCAGTACTTC
NA,TRBV20-1,NA,TRBJ2-2,CSAKPPPGRGDTGELFF,TGCAGTGCTAAACCCCCTCCCGGCCGTGGGGACACCGGGGAGCTGTTTTTT
NA,TRBV20-1,NA,TRBJ2-7,CSARDYRGYEQYF,TGCAGTGCTAGGGACTACAGGGGCTACGAGCAGTACTTC
NA,TRBV3-1,NA,TRBJ2-1,CASSQEGVLANEQFF,TGTGCCAGCAGCCAAGAAGGGGTCCTGGCCAATGAGCAGTTCTTC
TRBD1,TRBV7-2,NA,TRBJ1-6,CASTVDRERNSPLHF,TGTGCCAGCACCGTAGACAGGGAACGCAATTCACCCCTCCACTTT
NA,TRBV4-3,NA,TRBJ1-5,CASSQDIADQPQHF,TGCGCCAGCAGCCAAGATATCGCAGACCAGCCCCAGCATTTT
NA,TRBV7-9,NA,TRBJ2-5,CASSPPRVGLKQETQYF,TGTGCCAGCAGCCCACCCAGGGTAGGGTTAAAACAAGAGACCCAGTACTTC
NA,TRBV7-2,NA,TRBJ2-6,CATHRGNWPGANVLTF,TGTGCCACCCACCGGGGGAATTGGCCTGGGGCCAACGTCCTGACTTTC
NA,TRBV15,NA,TRBJ2-5,CATSLPWETQYF,TGTGCCACCAGCCTCCCGTGGGAGACCCAGTACTTC
NA,TRBV7-6,NA,TRBJ1-1,CASLPGDYTEAFF,TGTGCCAGCCTCCCCGGGGATTACACTGAAGCTTTCTTT
NA,TRBV12-3/TRBV12-4,NA,TRBJ1-1,CASSPQVSNTEAFF,TGTGCCAGCAGTCCCCAGGTATCCAACACTGAAGCTTTCTTT
TRBD2,TRBV6-6,few,TRBJ2-7,CASTPAGGKSYEQYF,TGTGCCAGCACCCCAGCGGGAGGGAAAAGTTACGAGCAGTACTTC
NA,TRBV3-1,NA,TRBJ2-7,CASNSGSSSYEQYF,TGTGCCAGCAACTCGGGCTCCAGCTCCTACGAGCAGTACTTC
NA,TRBV7-9,NA,TRBJ1-1,CASRGGAPMNTEAFF,TGTGCCAGCAGAGGGGGGGCCCCCATGAACACTGAAGCTTTCTTT
NA,TRBV29-1,NA,TRBJ1-1,CSVDGGNPNTEAFF,TGCAGCGTTGATGGGGGGAACCCAAACACTGAAGCTTTCTTT
NA,TRBV27,NA,TRBJ2-6,CASSLRAVPSFSGANVLTF,TGTGCCAGCAGTTTAAGGGCAGTTCCCTCCTTCTCTGGGGCCAACGTCCTGACTTTC
NA,TRBV19,NA,TRBJ2-1,CASSIVVRADEQFF,TGTGCCAGTAGTATAGTAGTCAGGGCGGATGAGCAGTTCTTC
TRBD1,TRBV5-1,NA,TRBJ2-1,CASSPVDRVSYNEQFF,TGCGCCAGCAGCCCGGTGGACAGGGTGTCCTACAATGAGCAGTTCTTC
TRBD1,TRBV18,NA,TRBJ2-5,CASSSLSGGSGQETQYF,TGTGCCAGCTCATCGCTCTCAGGGGGCTCAGGCCAAGAGACCCAGTACTTC
TRBD2,TRBV6-4,NA,TRBJ2-7,CASSRTSGGAYEQYF,TGTGCCAGCAGTAGGACTAGCGGGGGGGCCTACGAGCAGTACTTC
NA,TRBV10-3,once,TRBJ1-5,CAISEANQPQHF,TGTGCCATCAGTGAAGCCAATCAGCCCCAGCATTTT
NA,TRBV5-1,once,TRBJ1-4,CASSLTRTNEKLFF,TGCGCCAGCAGCTTGACAAGGACTAATGAAAAACTGTTTTTT
TRBD1,TRBV9,NA,TRBJ1-2,CASSVRQGAYGYTF,TGTGCCAGCAGCGTTCGACAGGGGGCCTATGGCTACACCTTC
NA,TRBV6-5,NA,TRBJ1-5,CASSPGRFSNQPQHF,TGTGCCAGCAGTCCTGGACGGTTTAGCAATCAGCCCCAGCATTTT
NA,TRBV3-1,NA,TRBJ2-2,CASSQTTPTGELFF,TGTGCCAGCAGCCAAACCACACCCACCGGGGAGCTGTTTTTT
TRBD1,TRBV5-6,NA,TRBJ2-2,CASSFGRGFTGELFF,TGTGCCAGCAGCTTCGGCAGGGGGTTCACCGGGGAGCTGTTTTTT
TRBD2,TRBV20-1,NA,TRBJ2-3,CSAPGGLAGEIVDTQYF,TGCAGTGCTCCGGGTGGACTAGCGGGAGAAATTGTAGATACGCAGTATTTT
TRBD2,TRBV5-1,NA,TRBJ2-1,CASSLGTSGSRQVAMSKQFF,TGCGCCAGCAGCTTAGGGACTAGCGGAAGCCGACAAGTTGCAATGTCAAAGCAGTTCTTC
NA,TRBV7-8,NA,TRBJ2-7,CASSGHEQYF,TGTGCCAGCAGTGGGCACGAGCAGTACTTC
NA,TRBV4-3,NA,TRBJ1-5,CASRNLGENQPQHF,TGCGCCAGCAGGAATTTGGGGGAAAATCAGCCCCAGCATTTT
TRBD2,TRBV15,NA,TRBJ2-1,CATSTGLDHNEQFF,TGTGCCACCAGCACGGGACTAGATCATAATGAGCAGTTCTTC
NA,TRBV19,NA,TRBJ2-3,CASSMPSGTDTQYF,TGTGCCAGTAGTATGCCTAGCGGCACAGATACGCAGTATTTT
TRBD2,TRBV29-1,NA,TRBJ2-1,CSVPSLAGVANEQFF,TGCAGCGTCCCTTCACTAGCGGGAGTAGCCAATGAGCAGTTCTTC
NA,TRBV5-1,NA,TRBJ2-6,CASYPLAGANVLIF,TGCGCCAGCTACCCCCTAGCCGGGGCCAACGTCCTGATTTTC
NA,TRBV7-2,NA,TRBJ1-5,CASSLAVGSNQPQHF,TGTGCCAGCAGCTTAGCCGTCGGAAGCAATCAGCCCCAGCATTTT